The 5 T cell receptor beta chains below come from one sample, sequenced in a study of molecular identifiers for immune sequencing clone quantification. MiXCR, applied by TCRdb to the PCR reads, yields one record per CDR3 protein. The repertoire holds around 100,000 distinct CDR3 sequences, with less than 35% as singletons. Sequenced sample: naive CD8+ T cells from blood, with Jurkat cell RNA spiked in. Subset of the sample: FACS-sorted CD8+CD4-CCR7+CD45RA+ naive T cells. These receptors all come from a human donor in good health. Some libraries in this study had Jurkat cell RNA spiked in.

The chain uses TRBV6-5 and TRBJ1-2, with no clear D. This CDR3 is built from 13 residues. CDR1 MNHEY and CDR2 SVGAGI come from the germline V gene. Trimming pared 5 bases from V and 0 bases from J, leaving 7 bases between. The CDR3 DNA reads TGTGCCAGCAGTCCGGACGCTAACTATGGCTACACCTTC. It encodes CASSPDANYGYTF.

CDR3 residues: CASSPPPRAQGAQETQYF. The DNA of the CDR3 is TGTGCCAGCAGCCCCCCCCCGCGGGCACAGGGGGCCCAAGAGACCCAGTACTTC. This chain uses TRBV28 with TRBJ2-5; 9 nucleotides agree with TRBD1. The CDR3 is 18 amino acids. Unmatched junction bases numbered 15, after V lost 6 bases and J lost 1 base. Germline V gene lookup returns CDR1 MDHEN and CDR2 SYDVKM.

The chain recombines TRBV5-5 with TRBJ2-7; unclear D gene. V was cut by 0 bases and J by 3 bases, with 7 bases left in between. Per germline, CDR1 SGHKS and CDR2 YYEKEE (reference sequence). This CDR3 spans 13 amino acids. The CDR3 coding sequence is TGTGCCAGCAGCTTGGAGGCCGACTACGAGCAGTACTTC. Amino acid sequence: CASSLEADYEQYF.

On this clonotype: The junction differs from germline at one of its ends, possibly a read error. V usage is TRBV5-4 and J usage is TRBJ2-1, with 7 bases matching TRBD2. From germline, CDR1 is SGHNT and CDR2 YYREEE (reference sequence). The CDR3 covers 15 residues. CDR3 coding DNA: TGTGCCAGCAGCCCCGGACTAGTTATGAGTCGTGAGCAGCTCTTC. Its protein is CASSPGLVMSREQLF.

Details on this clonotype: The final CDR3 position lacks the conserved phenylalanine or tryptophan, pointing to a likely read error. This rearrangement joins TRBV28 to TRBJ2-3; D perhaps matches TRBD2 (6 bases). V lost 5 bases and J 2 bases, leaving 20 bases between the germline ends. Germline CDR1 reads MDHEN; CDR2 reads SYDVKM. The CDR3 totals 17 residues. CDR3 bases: TGTGCCAGCAGTCCACCAGTACCTAGCGCCGTCACAGATACGCAGTATATT. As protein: CASSPPVPSAVTDTQYI.